The sequence of this T cell receptor beta chain was determined in a study of blood T cells in healthy people across ages. Total RNA, at least 5 micrograms per sample, came from PBMCs. Next came a second PCR, run for about 7 to 12 cycles, which used a sample-barcoded 5' primer along with a J-beta primer mix. TCRdb re-called the 5' RACE reads through MiXCR, storing one row per CDR3 protein. Counted here are roughly 800,000 distinct CDR3 sequences, more than 45% occurring once; the ten biggest clones make up around 22%. The TCR originated in a man in his thirties or forties in good health. Sequencing used blood.

This CDR3 is CASSLAGPISDTQYF. The CDR3 DNA is TGTGCCAGCAGCTTAGCGGGACCCATCTCAGATACGCAGTATTTT. J is TRBJ2-3 and V is TRBV7-2; D may match TRBD1 or TRBD2 (5 bases each). The CDR3 length is 15 residues. Trimming removed 0 bases at V and 4 bases at J, with 11 bases between. The germline V gene encodes CDR1 SGHTA and CDR2 FQGNSA.